This TCR beta chain was sequenced for a study of blood T cell repertoires in COVID-19. Across the whole study: Sources were T cells, B-cell-depleted T cells, or PBMCs; the material itself was cDNA or gDNA.

Profiled with immunoSEQ multiplex PCR; TCRdb holds only in-frame clones, not every one. In the table there are 140,000 or so clones, under 90% of which are singletons. Trimming removed 7 bases from V and 4 bases from J; junction bases left unmatched: 14. The CDR3 totals 16 residues. The germline gives CDR1 SGHAT, CDR2 FQNNGV. This receptor was obtained from a man between 70 and 80 years old who had recovered from COVID-19. V usage is TRBV11-2 and J usage is TRBJ2-5; 8 positions match TRBD1. The sequencing input was peripheral blood. CDR3 in DNA: TGTGCCAGCAAAACTACCCGGACAGGGCTTAGAGAGACCCAGTACTTC. Its protein is CASKTTRTGLRETQYF.